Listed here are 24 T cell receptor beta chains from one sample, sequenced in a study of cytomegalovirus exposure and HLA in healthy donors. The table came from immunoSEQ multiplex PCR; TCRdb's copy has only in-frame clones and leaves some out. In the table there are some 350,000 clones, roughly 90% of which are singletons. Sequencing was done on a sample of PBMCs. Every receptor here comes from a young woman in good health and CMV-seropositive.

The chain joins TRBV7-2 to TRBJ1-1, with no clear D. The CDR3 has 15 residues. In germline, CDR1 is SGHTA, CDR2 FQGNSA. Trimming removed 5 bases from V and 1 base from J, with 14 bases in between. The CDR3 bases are TGTGCCAGCAGCCCGAGGTTGTGGGGGAACACTGAAGCTTTCTTT. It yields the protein CASSPRLWGNTEAFF.

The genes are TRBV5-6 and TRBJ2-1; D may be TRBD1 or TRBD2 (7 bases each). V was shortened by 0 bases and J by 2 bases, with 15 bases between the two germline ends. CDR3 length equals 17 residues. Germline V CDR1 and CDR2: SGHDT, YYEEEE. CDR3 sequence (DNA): TGTGCCAGCAGCTTGGACCCAGGGGGGGCGGCCTACAATGAGCAGTTCTTC. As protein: CASSLDPGGAAYNEQFF.

The CDR3 region has the DNA TGCGCCAGCAGCCAAGGGCAAAAACTGTTTTTT. This codes for CASSQGQKLFF. This chain joins TRBV4-3 and TRBJ1-4; D remains unclear. Germline V gives CDR1 LGHNA, CDR2 YSLEER. V lost 1 base, J lost 9 bases, and 3 bases lay in between. The CDR3 sequence is 11 residues long.

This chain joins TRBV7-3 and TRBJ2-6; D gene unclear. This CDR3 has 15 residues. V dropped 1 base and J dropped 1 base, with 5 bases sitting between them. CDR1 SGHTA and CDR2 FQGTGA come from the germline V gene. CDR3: CASSLIGSGANVLTF. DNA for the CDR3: TGTGCCAGCAGCTTAATTGGGTCTGGGGCCAACGTCCTGACTTTC.

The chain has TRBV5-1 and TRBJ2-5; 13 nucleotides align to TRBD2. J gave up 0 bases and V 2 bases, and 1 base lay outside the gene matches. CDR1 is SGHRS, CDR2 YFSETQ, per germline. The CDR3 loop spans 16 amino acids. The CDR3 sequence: CASSFGLAGDQETQYF. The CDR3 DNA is TGCGCCAGCAGCTTTGGACTAGCGGGAGACCAAGAGACCCAGTACTTC.

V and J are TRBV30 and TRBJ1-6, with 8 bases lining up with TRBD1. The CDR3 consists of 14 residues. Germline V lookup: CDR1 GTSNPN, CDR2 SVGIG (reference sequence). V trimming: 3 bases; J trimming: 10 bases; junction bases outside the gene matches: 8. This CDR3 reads CAWSQGQAVSPLHF. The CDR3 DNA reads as TGTGCCTGGAGCCAGGGACAGGCCGTCTCACCCCTCCACTTT.

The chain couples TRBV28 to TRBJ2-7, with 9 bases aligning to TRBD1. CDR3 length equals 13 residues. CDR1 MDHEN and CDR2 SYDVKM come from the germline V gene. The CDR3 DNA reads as TGTGCAGTCCGGGACAGGGCCATCTACGAGCAGTACTTC. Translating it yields CAVRDRAIYEQYF.

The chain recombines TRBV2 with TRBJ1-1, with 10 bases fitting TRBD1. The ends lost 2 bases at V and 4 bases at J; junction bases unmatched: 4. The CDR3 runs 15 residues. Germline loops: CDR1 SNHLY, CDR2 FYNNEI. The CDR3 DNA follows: TGTGCCAGCAGTGAATGGGACAGGGGCTCCACTGAAGCTTTCTTT. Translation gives CASSEWDRGSTEAFF.

Here the CDR3 reads CASSHPDSYEQYF. The CDR3 DNA reads as TGTGCCAGCAGCCACCCAGACAGCTACGAGCAGTACTTC. The chain couples TRBV4-2 to TRBJ2-7; maybe TRBD1 (5 bases). Deletions cut 3 bases from V and 3 bases from J, with 9 bases between. This CDR3 comprises 13 residues. The germline V gene encodes CDR1 LGHNA and CDR2 YNFKEQ.

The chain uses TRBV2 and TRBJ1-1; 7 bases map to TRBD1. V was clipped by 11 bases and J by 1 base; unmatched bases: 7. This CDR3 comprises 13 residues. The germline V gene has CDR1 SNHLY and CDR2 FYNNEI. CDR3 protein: CAASGQWNTEAFF. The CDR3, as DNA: TGTGCCGCTTCGGGACAGTGGAACACTGAAGCTTTCTTT.

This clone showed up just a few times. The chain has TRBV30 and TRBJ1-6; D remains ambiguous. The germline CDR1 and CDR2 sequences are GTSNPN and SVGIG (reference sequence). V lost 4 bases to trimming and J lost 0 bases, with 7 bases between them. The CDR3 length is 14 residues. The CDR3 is CAWTLGSYNSPLHF. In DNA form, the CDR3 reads TGTGCCTGGACCCTCGGCTCCTATAATTCACCCCTCCACTTT.

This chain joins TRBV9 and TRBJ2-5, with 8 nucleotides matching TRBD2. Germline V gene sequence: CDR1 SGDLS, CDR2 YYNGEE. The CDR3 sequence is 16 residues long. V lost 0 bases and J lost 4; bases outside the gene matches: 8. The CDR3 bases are TGTGCCAGCAGCGTAGGTAGCGGGACCCTCGGAGAGACCCAGTACTTC. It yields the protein CASSVGSGTLGETQYF. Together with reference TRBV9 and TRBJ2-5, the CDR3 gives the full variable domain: DSGVTQTPKHLITATGQRVTLRCSPRSGDLSVYWYQQSLDQGLQFLIQYYNGEERAKGNILERFSAQQFPDLHSELNLSSLELGDSALYFCASSVGSGTLGETQYFGPGTRLLVL.

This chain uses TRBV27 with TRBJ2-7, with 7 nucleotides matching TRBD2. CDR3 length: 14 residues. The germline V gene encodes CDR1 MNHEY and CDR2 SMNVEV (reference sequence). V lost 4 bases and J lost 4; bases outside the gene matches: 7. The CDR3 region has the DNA TGTGCCAGCAGTTGGGCTAGCGGAAAATACGAGCAGTACTTC. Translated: CASSWASGKYEQYF.

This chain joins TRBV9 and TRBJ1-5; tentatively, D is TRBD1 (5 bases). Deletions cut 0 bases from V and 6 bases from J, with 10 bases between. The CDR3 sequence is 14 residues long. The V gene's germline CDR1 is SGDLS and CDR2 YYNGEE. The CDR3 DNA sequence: TGTGCCAGCAGCGTAGGAGGGACGGGTCAGCCCCAGCATTTT. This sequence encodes CASSVGGTGQPQHF.

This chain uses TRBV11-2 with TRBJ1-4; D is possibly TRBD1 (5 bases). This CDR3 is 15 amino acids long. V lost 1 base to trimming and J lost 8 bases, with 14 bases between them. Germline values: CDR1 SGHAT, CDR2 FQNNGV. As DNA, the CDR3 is TGTGCCAGCAGCTTAGCCGTCAGGGAGGAGGAAAAACTGTTTTTT. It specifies CASSLAVREEEKLFF.

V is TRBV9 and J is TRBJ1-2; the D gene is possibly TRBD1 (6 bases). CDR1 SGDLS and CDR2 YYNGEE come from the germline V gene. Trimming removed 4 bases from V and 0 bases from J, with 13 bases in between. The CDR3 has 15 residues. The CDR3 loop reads CASSSGTKTNYGYTF. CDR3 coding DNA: TGTGCCAGCAGCTCCGGGACAAAAACTAACTATGGCTACACCTTC.

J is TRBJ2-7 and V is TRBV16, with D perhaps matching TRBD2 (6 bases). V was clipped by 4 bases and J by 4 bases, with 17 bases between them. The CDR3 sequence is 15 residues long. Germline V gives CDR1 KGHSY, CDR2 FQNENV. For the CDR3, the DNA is TGTGCCAGCAGCCCCCTCGTAGAGGGAGGTTACGAGCAGTACTTC. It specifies CASSPLVEGGYEQYF.

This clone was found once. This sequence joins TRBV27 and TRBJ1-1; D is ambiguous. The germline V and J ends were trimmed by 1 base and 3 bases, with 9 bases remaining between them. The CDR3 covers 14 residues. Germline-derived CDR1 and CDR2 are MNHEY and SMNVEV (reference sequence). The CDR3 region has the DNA TGTGCCAGCAGTTTATTAGGTGCCGACACTGAAGCTTTCTTT. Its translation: CASSLLGADTEAFF.

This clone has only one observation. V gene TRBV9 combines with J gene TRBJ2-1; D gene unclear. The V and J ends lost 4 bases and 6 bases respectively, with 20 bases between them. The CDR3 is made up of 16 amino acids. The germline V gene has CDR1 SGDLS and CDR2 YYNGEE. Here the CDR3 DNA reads TGTGCCAGCAGCTCTCCCCGGGTTTCGTCAGTCAATGAGCAGTTCTTC. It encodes CASSSPRVSSVNEQFF. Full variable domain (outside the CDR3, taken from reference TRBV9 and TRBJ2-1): DSGVTQTPKHLITATGQRVTLRCSPRSGDLSVYWYQQSLDQGLQFLIQYYNGEERAKGNILERFSAQQFPDLHSELNLSSLELGDSALYFCASSSPRVSSVNEQFFGPGTRLTVL.

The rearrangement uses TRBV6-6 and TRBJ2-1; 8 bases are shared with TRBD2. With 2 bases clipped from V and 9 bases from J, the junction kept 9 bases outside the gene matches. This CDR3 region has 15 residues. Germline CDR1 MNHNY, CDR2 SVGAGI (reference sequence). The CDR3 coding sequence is TGTGCCAGCAGTTACGGGTTCGGGAGGGTAGGTGAGCAGTTCTTC. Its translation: CASSYGFGRVGEQFF.

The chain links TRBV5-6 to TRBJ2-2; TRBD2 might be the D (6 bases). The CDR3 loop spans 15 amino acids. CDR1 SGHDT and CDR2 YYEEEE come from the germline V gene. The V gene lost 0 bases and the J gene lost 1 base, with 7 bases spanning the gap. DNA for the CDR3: TGTGCCAGCAGCTTGGTCGGGGGGAACACCGGGGAGCTGTTTTTT. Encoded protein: CASSLVGGNTGELFF. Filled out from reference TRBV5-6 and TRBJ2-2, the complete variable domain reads DAGVTQSPTHLIKTRGQQVTLRCSPKSGHDTVSWYQQALGQGPQFIFQYYEEEERQRGNFPDRFSGHQFPNYSSELNVNALLLGDSALYLCASSLVGGNTGELFFGEGSRLTVL.

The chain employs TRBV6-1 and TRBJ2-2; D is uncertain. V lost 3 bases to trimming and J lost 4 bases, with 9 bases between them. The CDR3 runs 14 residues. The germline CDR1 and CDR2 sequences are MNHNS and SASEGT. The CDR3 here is CASSEWEFTGELFF. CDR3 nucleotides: TGTGCCAGCAGTGAGTGGGAATTCACCGGGGAGCTGTTTTTT.

The DNA for the CDR3 is TGTGCCAGCAGCTTAGAAGATCGGGGCTCTGGAAACACCATATATTTT. This encodes CASSLEDRGSGNTIYF. The chain recombines TRBV7-6 with TRBJ1-3, with unresolved D. Trimming took off 1 base at V and 0 bases at J, with 10 bases between the two ends. This CDR3 has 16 residues. The germline V gene has CDR1 SGHVS and CDR2 FNYEAQ.

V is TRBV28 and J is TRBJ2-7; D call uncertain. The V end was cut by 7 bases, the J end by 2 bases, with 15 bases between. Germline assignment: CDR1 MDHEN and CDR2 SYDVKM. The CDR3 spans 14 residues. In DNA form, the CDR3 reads TGTGCCAGCAACCTAGACATCTATGCCTACGAGCAGTACTTC. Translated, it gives CASNLDIYAYEQYF. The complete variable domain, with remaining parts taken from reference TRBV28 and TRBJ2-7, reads DVKVTQSSRYLVKRTGEKVFLECVQDMDHENMFWYRQDPGLGLRLIYFSYDVKMKEKGDIPEGYSVSREKKERFSLILESASTNQTSMYLCASNLDIYAYEQYFGPGTRLTVT.